This TCR beta chain was recovered during a study of identical twins. The authors used template switching to add a universal primer site and gave cDNA unique molecular identifiers. TCRdb itself ran the 5' RACE reads through MiXCR, one entry per CDR3 protein. Altogether fewer than 350,000 distinct CDR3 sequences are present, 6.5% to 9.5% being singletons, with the ten largest covering less than 2.5%. Trimming removed 5 bases from V and 12 bases from J, with 12 bases in between. The CDR3 contains 12 residues. CDR1 and CDR2 from the germline V gene are KGHDR and SFDVKD. These data were also filed under a second study, of yellow fever vaccine responses in identical twins.

The genes are TRBV24-1 and TRBJ1-4, with D unclear. The TCR was taken from a young woman in good health. The sample taken for sequencing was memory (CD45RO+) T cells sorted from blood. The CDR3 here is CATSVRGEQLFF. CDR3 bases: TGTGCCACCAGTGTTCGAGGCGAGCAACTGTTTTTT.